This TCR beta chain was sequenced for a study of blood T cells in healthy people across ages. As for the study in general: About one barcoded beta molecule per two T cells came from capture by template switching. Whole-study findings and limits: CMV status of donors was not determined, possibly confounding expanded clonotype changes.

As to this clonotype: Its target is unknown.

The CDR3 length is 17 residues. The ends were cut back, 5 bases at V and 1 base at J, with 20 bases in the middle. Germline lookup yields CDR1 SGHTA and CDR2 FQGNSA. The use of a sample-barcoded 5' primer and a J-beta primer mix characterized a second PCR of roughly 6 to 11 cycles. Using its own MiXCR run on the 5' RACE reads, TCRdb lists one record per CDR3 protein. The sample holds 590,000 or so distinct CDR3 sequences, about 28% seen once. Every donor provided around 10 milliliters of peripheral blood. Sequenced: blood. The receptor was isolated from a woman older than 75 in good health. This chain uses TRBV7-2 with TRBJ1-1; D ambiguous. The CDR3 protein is CASSRMQVGTQNTEAFF. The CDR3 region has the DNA TGTGCCAGCAGCCGTATGCAAGTGGGCACTCAGAACACTGAAGCTTTCTTT. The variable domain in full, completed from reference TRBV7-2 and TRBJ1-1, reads GAGVSQSPSNKVTEKGKDVELRCDPISGHTALYWYRQSLGQGLEFLIYFQGNSAPDKSGLPSDRFSAERTGGSVSTLTIQRTQQEDSAVYLCASSRMQVGTQNTEAFFGQGTRLTVV.